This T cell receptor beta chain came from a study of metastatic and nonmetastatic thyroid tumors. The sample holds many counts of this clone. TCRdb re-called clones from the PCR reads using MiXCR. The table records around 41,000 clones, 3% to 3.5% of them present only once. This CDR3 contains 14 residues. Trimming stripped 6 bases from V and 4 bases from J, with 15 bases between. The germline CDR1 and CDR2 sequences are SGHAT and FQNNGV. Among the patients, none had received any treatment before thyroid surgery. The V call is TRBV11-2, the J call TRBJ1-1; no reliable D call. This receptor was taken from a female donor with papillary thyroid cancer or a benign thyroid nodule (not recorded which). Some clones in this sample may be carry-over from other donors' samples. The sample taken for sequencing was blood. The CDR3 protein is CASRLRRASTEAFF. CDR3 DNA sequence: TGTGCCAGCAGATTACGGAGGGCAAGCACTGAAGCTTTCTTT.